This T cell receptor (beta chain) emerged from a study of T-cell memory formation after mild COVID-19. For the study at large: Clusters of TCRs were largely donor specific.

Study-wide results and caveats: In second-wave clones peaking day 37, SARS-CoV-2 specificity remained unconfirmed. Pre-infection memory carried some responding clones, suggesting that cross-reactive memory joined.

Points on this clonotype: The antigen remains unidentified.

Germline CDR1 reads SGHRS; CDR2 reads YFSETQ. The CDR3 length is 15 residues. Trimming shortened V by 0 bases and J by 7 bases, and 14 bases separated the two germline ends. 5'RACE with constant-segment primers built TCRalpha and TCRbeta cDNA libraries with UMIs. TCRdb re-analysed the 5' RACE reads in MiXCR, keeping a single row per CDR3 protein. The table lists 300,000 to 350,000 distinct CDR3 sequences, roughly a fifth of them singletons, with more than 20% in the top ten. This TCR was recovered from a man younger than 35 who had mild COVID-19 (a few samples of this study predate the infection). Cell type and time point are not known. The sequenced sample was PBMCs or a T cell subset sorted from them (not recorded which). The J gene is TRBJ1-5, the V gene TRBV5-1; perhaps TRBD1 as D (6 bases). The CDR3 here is CASSLEGGLRQPQHF. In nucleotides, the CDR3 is TGCGCCAGCAGCTTGGAAGGGGGGCTGCGGCAGCCCCAGCATTTT. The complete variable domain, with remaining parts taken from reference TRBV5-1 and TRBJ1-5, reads KAGVTQTPRYLIKTRGQQVTLSCSPISGHRSVSWYQQTPGQGLQFLFEYFSETQRNKGNFPGRFSGRQFSNSRSEMNVSTLELGDSALYLCASSLEGGLRQPQHFGDGTRLSIL.